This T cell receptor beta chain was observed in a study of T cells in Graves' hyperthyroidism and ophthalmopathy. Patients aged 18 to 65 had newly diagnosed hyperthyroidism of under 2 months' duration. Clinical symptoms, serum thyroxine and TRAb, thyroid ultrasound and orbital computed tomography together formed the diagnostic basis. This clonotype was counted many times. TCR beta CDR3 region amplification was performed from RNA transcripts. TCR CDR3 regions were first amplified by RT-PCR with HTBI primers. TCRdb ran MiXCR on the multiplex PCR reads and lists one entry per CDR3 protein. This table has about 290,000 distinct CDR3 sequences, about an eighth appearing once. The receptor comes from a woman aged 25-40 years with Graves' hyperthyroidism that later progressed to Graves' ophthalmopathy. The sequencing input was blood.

In nucleotides, the CDR3 is TGTGCCAGCAGTCCAGGGGGGACTAGGGACAATGAGCAGTTCTTC. It codes for CASSPGGTRDNEQFF. The V call is TRBV12-3 or TRBV12-4, the J call TRBJ2-1, with a tentative D call TRBD2 (8 bases). The CDR3 has 15 residues. V lost 5 bases and J lost 5, with 16 bases in between.